A selection of T cell receptor beta chains follows, all from one sample in a study of blood T cell repertoires in COVID-19. TCRdb's table, derived via immunoSEQ multiplex PCR, lists solely in-frame clones and lacks some. Altogether roughly 290,000 clones are present, more than 70% being singletons, with the ten largest covering around 8%. Sequencing was performed on peripheral blood. These receptor sequences come from a woman between 50 and 59 years old who had recovered from COVID-19. The CDR3 runs from the conserved cysteine through the conserved F or W. The order of the fields is D gene, J gene, V gene, clone size, CDR3 DNA, CDR3 protein. D genes are given only for firm matches. Clone size is given for some rows only: seen once, a few or many times, or a class if the clone is expanded.

d_gene: -
j_gene: TRBJ1-5
v_gene: TRBV30
abundance: few
CDR3nt: TGTGCCTGGAGTGTGGCGGGGGCTCAGCCCCAGCATTTT
CDR3aa: CAWSVAGAQPQHF

d_gene: TRBD2
j_gene: TRBJ2-3
v_gene: TRBV24-1
abundance: -
CDR3nt: TGTGCCACCAGTCTGGCGGGGGTTACAGATACGCAGTATTTT
CDR3aa: CATSLAGVTDTQYF

d_gene: TRBD1
j_gene: TRBJ1-4
v_gene: TRBV29-1
abundance: -
CDR3nt: TGCAGCGGGGGACAGGGTAACGAAAAACTGTTTTTT
CDR3aa: CSGGQGNEKLFF

d_gene: -
j_gene: TRBJ1-4
v_gene: TRBV28
abundance: -
CDR3nt: TGTGCCAGCAGTTTGAGCGGTACTAATGAAAAACTGTTTTTT
CDR3aa: CASSLSGTNEKLFF

d_gene: TRBD2
j_gene: TRBJ2-7
v_gene: TRBV6-6
abundance: -
CDR3nt: TGTGCCAGCAGTCTAGCGGGAGTGTTATACGAGCAGTACTTC
CDR3aa: CASSLAGVLYEQYF

d_gene: -
j_gene: TRBJ1-4
v_gene: TRBV6-5
abundance: -
CDR3nt: TGTGCCAGCAGTTACGGAGAAACTAATGAAAAACTGTTTTTT
CDR3aa: CASSYGETNEKLFF

d_gene: TRBD1
j_gene: TRBJ1-6
v_gene: TRBV2
abundance: -
CDR3nt: TGTGCCAGCAGTTCCGACAGGGACTTAAATTCACCCCTCCACTTT
CDR3aa: CASSSDRDLNSPLHF

d_gene: TRBD1
j_gene: TRBJ2-3
v_gene: TRBV7-3
abundance: few
CDR3nt: TGTGCCAGCAGCTCGACAGGGGGCCTTGGAGATACGCAGTATTTT
CDR3aa: CASSSTGGLGDTQYF

d_gene: TRBD1
j_gene: TRBJ1-2
v_gene: TRBV7-9
abundance: -
CDR3nt: TGTGCCAGCAGTCTCCGGGACAGGGGTAGCTACACCTTC
CDR3aa: CASSLRDRGSYTF

d_gene: -
j_gene: TRBJ1-1
v_gene: TRBV9
abundance: -
CDR3nt: TGTGCCAGCAGCCCGAGGGTGATGAACACTGAAGCTTTCTTT
CDR3aa: CASSPRVMNTEAFF

d_gene: TRBD1
j_gene: TRBJ1-2
v_gene: TRBV13
abundance: -
CDR3nt: TGTGCCAGCAGCTTCCGGGACAGTGACTATGGCTACACCTTC
CDR3aa: CASSFRDSDYGYTF

d_gene: -
j_gene: TRBJ2-7
v_gene: TRBV6-1
abundance: -
CDR3nt: TGTGCCAGCAGTGAATGGAGGATCCCTGATACATACGAGCAGTACTTC
CDR3aa: CASSEWRIPDTYEQYF

d_gene: TRBD1
j_gene: TRBJ1-1
v_gene: TRBV10-3
abundance: -
CDR3nt: TGTGCCATCAGTGAGTCGGGACAGGGGTACACTGAAGCTTTCTTT
CDR3aa: CAISESGQGYTEAFF

d_gene: TRBD1
j_gene: TRBJ1-1
v_gene: TRBV9
abundance: -
CDR3nt: TGTGCCAGCAGCGTGGACAGGGGTCATACTGAAGCTTTCTTT
CDR3aa: CASSVDRGHTEAFF

d_gene: TRBD1
j_gene: TRBJ1-4
v_gene: TRBV28
abundance: -
CDR3nt: TGTGCCAGCAGTCTCGTTTTTGGGACAGGATCTGAAAAACTGTTTTTT
CDR3aa: CASSLVFGTGSEKLFF

d_gene: TRBD2
j_gene: TRBJ2-1
v_gene: TRBV2
abundance: -
CDR3nt: TGTGCCAGCAAGAGCGGGAGTCCCCACAATGAGCAGTTCTTC
CDR3aa: CASKSGSPHNEQFF

d_gene: TRBD1
j_gene: TRBJ1-2
v_gene: TRBV28
abundance: -
CDR3nt: TGTGCCAGCAGAGCCCAGGACAGGCGCTCTAACTATGGCTACACCTTC
CDR3aa: CASRAQDRRSNYGYTF

d_gene: TRBD2
j_gene: TRBJ2-7
v_gene: TRBV27
abundance: -
CDR3nt: TGTGCCAGCAGTTTATTAGTAGCGGGAAACTACGAGCAGTACTTC
CDR3aa: CASSLLVAGNYEQYF

d_gene: TRBD2
j_gene: TRBJ2-2
v_gene: TRBV5-1
abundance: -
CDR3nt: TGCGCCAGCAGCTTGGCCGGACTAGCGCACACCGGGGAGCTGTTTTTT
CDR3aa: CASSLAGLAHTGELFF

d_gene: TRBD1
j_gene: TRBJ1-4
v_gene: TRBV28
abundance: -
CDR3nt: TGTGCCAGCAGGCCCACAGGGGGGGAAGAAAAACTGTTTTTT
CDR3aa: CASRPTGGEEKLFF

d_gene: -
j_gene: TRBJ2-7
v_gene: TRBV9
abundance: -
CDR3nt: TGTGCCAGCAGCAATGGGGGAGGCTACGAGCAGTACTTC
CDR3aa: CASSNGGGYEQYF

d_gene: TRBD1
j_gene: TRBJ1-1
v_gene: TRBV27
abundance: -
CDR3nt: TGTGCCAGCAGTTGGGCAGACAGGGACACTGAAGCTTTCTTT
CDR3aa: CASSWADRDTEAFF

d_gene: TRBD2
j_gene: TRBJ2-1
v_gene: TRBV20-1
abundance: -
CDR3nt: TGCAGTGCTAGTGGGGACTACTCCTACAATGAGCAGTTCTTC
CDR3aa: CSASGDYSYNEQFF

d_gene: -
j_gene: TRBJ2-3
v_gene: TRBV6-2/TRBV6-3
abundance: -
CDR3nt: TGTGCCAGCAGTTACTACGGGTTCACAGATACGCAGTATTTT
CDR3aa: CASSYYGFTDTQYF

d_gene: -
j_gene: TRBJ1-2
v_gene: TRBV10-3
abundance: once
CDR3nt: TGTGCCATCAGTGAGTTAGGCGGGACTCCATCGGGGGACTATGGCTACACCTTC
CDR3aa: CAISELGGTPSGDYGYTF

d_gene: TRBD1
j_gene: TRBJ1-5
v_gene: TRBV19
abundance: -
CDR3nt: TGTGCCAGTAGGACTACAGGGGAGAGCAATCAGCCCCAGCATTTT
CDR3aa: CASRTTGESNQPQHF

d_gene: TRBD2
j_gene: TRBJ2-5
v_gene: TRBV11-3
abundance: -
CDR3nt: TGTGCCAGCAGCTTGGGACTAGCGTACCAAGAGACCCAGTACTTC
CDR3aa: CASSLGLAYQETQYF

d_gene: -
j_gene: TRBJ2-5
v_gene: TRBV6-2/TRBV6-3
abundance: once
CDR3nt: TGTGCCAGCAGTTACAGCGGGTTTAGCCCCAACAACGAAGAGACCCAGTACTTC
CDR3aa: CASSYSGFSPNNEETQYF

d_gene: -
j_gene: TRBJ1-5
v_gene: TRBV11-2
abundance: -
CDR3nt: TGTGCCAGCAGCTTACAGGGTGGGGATCAGCCCCAGCATTTT
CDR3aa: CASSLQGGDQPQHF

d_gene: -
j_gene: TRBJ2-3
v_gene: TRBV7-7
abundance: -
CDR3nt: TGTGCCAGCAGCTTAGAGGGGTCGGATACGCAGTATTTT
CDR3aa: CASSLEGSDTQYF

d_gene: -
j_gene: TRBJ2-3
v_gene: TRBV6-5
abundance: -
CDR3nt: TGTGCCAGCAGGAATCGGGGTGGCCGCACAGATACGCAGTATTTT
CDR3aa: CASRNRGGRTDTQYF

d_gene: TRBD2
j_gene: TRBJ2-1
v_gene: TRBV2
abundance: -
CDR3nt: TGTGCCAGCAGTGAAATGGGACTAGCGGGGGGGCTGGATGAGCAGTTCTTC
CDR3aa: CASSEMGLAGGLDEQFF

d_gene: TRBD2
j_gene: TRBJ2-1
v_gene: TRBV27
abundance: -
CDR3nt: TGTGCCAGCAGTCGGGAGGTGGTCGGGAATGAGCAGTTCTTC
CDR3aa: CASSREVVGNEQFF

d_gene: TRBD2
j_gene: TRBJ2-7
v_gene: TRBV9
abundance: -
CDR3nt: TGTGCCAGCAGCCCGCGACTAGCGGGAGGCTCGGGCGTCGAGCAGTACTTC
CDR3aa: CASSPRLAGGSGVEQYF

d_gene: TRBD1
j_gene: TRBJ2-1
v_gene: TRBV9
abundance: -
CDR3nt: TGTGCCAGCAGCCCCAAGACACAGGGGGCCTCCAATGAGCAGTTCTTC
CDR3aa: CASSPKTQGASNEQFF

d_gene: -
j_gene: TRBJ1-3
v_gene: TRBV4-1
abundance: -
CDR3nt: TGCGCCAGCAGCCAAGATCATGGAAACACCATATATTTT
CDR3aa: CASSQDHGNTIYF

d_gene: TRBD1
j_gene: TRBJ1-2
v_gene: TRBV7-9
abundance: -
CDR3nt: TGTGCCAGCAGCTTACAGACAGGGAATGACTATGGCTACACCTTC
CDR3aa: CASSLQTGNDYGYTF

d_gene: -
j_gene: TRBJ2-2
v_gene: TRBV9
abundance: -
CDR3nt: TGTGCCAGCAGCGTAGACCTAACCGGGGAGCTGTTTTTT
CDR3aa: CASSVDLTGELFF

d_gene: TRBD2
j_gene: TRBJ2-5
v_gene: TRBV5-1
abundance: -
CDR3nt: TGCGCCAGCAGCCCGACTAGCACCCGAGAGACCCAGTACTTC
CDR3aa: CASSPTSTRETQYF

d_gene: -
j_gene: TRBJ2-1
v_gene: TRBV13
abundance: -
CDR3nt: TGTGCCAGCAGCTTTTATTATGAGCAGTTCTTC
CDR3aa: CASSFYYEQFF

d_gene: -
j_gene: TRBJ1-3
v_gene: TRBV4-3
abundance: once
CDR3nt: TGCGCCAGCAGCCAAGATGTGGGGGGATCTGGAAACACCATATATTTT
CDR3aa: CASSQDVGGSGNTIYF

d_gene: TRBD2
j_gene: TRBJ2-1
v_gene: TRBV9
abundance: -
CDR3nt: TGTGCCAGCAGCGTCTCTAGCGGGGGGTTGTCCAATGAGCAGTTCTTC
CDR3aa: CASSVSSGGLSNEQFF

d_gene: -
j_gene: TRBJ2-7
v_gene: TRBV30
abundance: -
CDR3nt: TGTGCCTGGAGCCGGGGAGGGGGGGAGCAGTACTTC
CDR3aa: CAWSRGGGEQYF

d_gene: -
j_gene: TRBJ2-1
v_gene: TRBV30
abundance: once
CDR3nt: TGTGCCTGGAGTGCAGGGCGGGGCGTTAACAATGAGCAGTTCTTC
CDR3aa: CAWSAGRGVNNEQFF

d_gene: TRBD2
j_gene: TRBJ2-5
v_gene: TRBV7-9
abundance: -
CDR3nt: TGTGCCAGCAGTTCTAGCGGGGGGCCTCAAGAGACCCAGTACTTC
CDR3aa: CASSSSGGPQETQYF

d_gene: TRBD2
j_gene: TRBJ2-3
v_gene: TRBV24-1
abundance: -
CDR3nt: TGTGCCACCAGCCAAACTAGCGGGAGAAGGAATACGCAGTATTTT
CDR3aa: CATSQTSGRRNTQYF